This T cell receptor (beta chain) was sequenced for a study of T cells in tumors after PD-1 blockade. The wider study: Patients had no prior checkpoint blockade, systemic immunosuppressants, or anti-cancer therapy within 4 weeks.

Assay used: immunoSEQ multiplex PCR; TCRdb lists only in-frame clones, some missing. The data hold tens of thousands of clones, with about four fifths observed a single time. Material: PBMCs, obtained before anti-PD-1 treatment. The origin of this receptor is a human donor with basal cell carcinoma.

In DNA, the CDR3 is TGTGCCAGCAGCTTGGAACCAGGGGGTAGGAATGAGCAGTTCTTC. This translates into CASSLEPGGRNEQFF. The V and J genes are TRBV5-4 and TRBJ2-1; 7 bases agree with TRBD1. The CDR3 is 15 amino acids. CDR1 SGHNT and CDR2 YYREEE come from the germline V gene (reference sequence). Unmatched junction bases numbered 7, after V lost 0 bases and J lost 7 bases.